Below are 11 T cell receptor beta chains sequenced from a single sample in a study of blood T cells in healthy people across ages. With a J-beta primer mix and a sample-barcoded 5' primer, a second PCR ran about 7 to 11 cycles. TCRdb fed the 5' RACE reads into MiXCR, producing one record per CDR3 protein. The sample holds over a million distinct CDR3 sequences; around 42% are singletons and the top ten take roughly 7.7%. Input material: blood. These receptors were taken from a woman aged 18-29 years in good health.

V gene TRBV3-1 combines with J gene TRBJ2-4, with D perhaps TRBD1 (7 bases). The J call may be mistaken, given a closer DNA end match to TRBJ2-7. Germline V gives CDR1 LGHDT, CDR2 YNNKEL (reference sequence). CDR3 size: 16 residues. CDR3 protein: CASSQARAGGNYEQYF. The CDR3 DNA is TGTGCCAGCAGCCAAGCACGGGCAGGGGGGAACTACGAGCAGTACTTC.

The chain has TRBV14 and TRBJ2-7, with D uncertain. In germline, CDR1 is SGHDN, CDR2 FVKESK. V was clipped by 1 base and J by 2 bases, with 12 bases between them. CDR3 length: 15 residues. Written as DNA, the CDR3 is TGTGCCAGCAGCCAAGGGGTGACAAGAACCTACGAGCAGTACTTC. This gives the protein CASSQGVTRTYEQYF.

This clonotype has just a few counts. The chain is built from TRBV2 and TRBJ1-6; TRBD1 agrees at 8 bases. CDR3 length equals 17 residues. Germline loops: CDR1 SNHLY, CDR2 FYNNEI. The V and J ends lost 0 bases and 7 bases, in that order; junction bases with no gene match: 8. The CDR3: CASSEAPRTGSNSPLHF. As DNA, the CDR3 is TGTGCCAGCAGTGAAGCGCCCCGGACAGGGAGCAATTCACCCCTCCACTTT.

This clonotype was seen at least ten times. The V and J genes are TRBV29-1 and TRBJ2-5; TRBD1 aligns across 9 bases. The V and J ends lost 1 base and 5 bases, in that order; junction bases with no gene match: 8. Germline loops: CDR1 SQVTM, CDR2 ANQGSEA. The CDR3 has 15 residues. The CDR3 nucleotides are TGCAGCGTTGAAGGGCCCACAGGGGGCGACGAGACCCAGTACTTC. It yields the protein CSVEGPTGGDETQYF.

V is TRBV5-1 and J is TRBJ2-7; 9 positions match TRBD2. Germline-derived CDR1 and CDR2 are SGHRS and YFSETQ. This CDR3 has 16 residues. V shed 2 bases and J 7 bases; nucleotides not matched to a gene: 13. CDR3 in amino acids: CASSLIAGESYNEQYF. The DNA of the CDR3 is TGCGCCAGCAGCTTAATAGCGGGGGAATCCTACAATGAGCAGTACTTC.

This clonotype was counted a few times. V usage is TRBV4-1 and J usage is TRBJ2-4, with 13 bases matching TRBD2. The CDR3 loop spans 17 amino acids. In germline, CDR1 is MGHRA, CDR2 YSYEKL. J gave up 6 bases and V 5 bases, and 10 bases lay outside the gene matches. This CDR3 reads CASSKGGTSGVGNIQYF. CDR3 nucleotide sequence: TGCGCCAGCAGCAAAGGGGGGACTAGCGGGGTGGGAAACATTCAGTACTTC.

Remarks on this clonotype: Relative to the germline gene, one junction end is altered; a read error may explain this. This chain uses TRBV6-4 with TRBJ2-7, with a weak D call TRBD2 (5 bases). Germline V CDR1 and CDR2: MRHNA, SNTAGT. CDR3 length: 12 residues. As DNA, the CDR3 is TGTGCCAGCAGGGACTCAATGGGGGAGCAGTACTTC. Protein: CASRDSMGEQYF.

This clonotype was seen only once. The chain joins TRBV3-1 to TRBJ1-1; 7 nucleotides agree with TRBD1. The germline V gene has CDR1 LGHDT and CDR2 YNNKEL (reference sequence). The CDR3 consists of 14 residues. Losses at the gene ends were 7 bases for V and 5 bases for J; bases not matched to a gene: 10. Written as DNA, the CDR3 is TGTGCCAGCACCTTTGACAGGGTTTGGACTGAAGCTTTCTTT. It codes for CASTFDRVWTEAFF.

This sequence joins TRBV7-8 and TRBJ2-5; D is uncertain. This CDR3 spans 15 amino acids. Germline CDR1 SGHVS, CDR2 FQNEAQ. The V end lost 0 bases, the J end lost 2 bases, and 10 bases lay between the germline ends. CDR3 sequence: CASSLAWSHQETQYF. In nucleotides, the CDR3 is TGTGCCAGCAGCTTAGCTTGGTCACATCAAGAGACCCAGTACTTC.

This chain links TRBV4-1 with TRBJ2-1; D gene uncertain. Germline V lookup: CDR1 MGHRA, CDR2 YSYEKL. This CDR3 is 13 amino acids long. The germline V and J ends were trimmed by 2 bases and 13 bases, with 15 bases remaining between them. CDR3 in amino acids: CASSQQFQETQFF. CDR3 DNA: TGCGCCAGCAGCCAACAGTTCCAAGAGACCCAGTTCTTC.

The V call is TRBV2, the J call TRBJ2-1; D is perhaps TRBD1 (6 bases). V was pared by 0 bases and J by 7 bases, with 16 bases between. This CDR3 is 16 amino acids long. CDR1 and CDR2 (germline): SNHLY, FYNNEI. The CDR3 DNA sequence: TGTGCCAGCAGTGAAGCGCTGGGACACGGTGAGAATGAGCAGTTCTTC. This codes for CASSEALGHGENEQFF.